These 13 T cell receptor beta chains came from one sample sequenced in a study of T-cell reconstitution after alpha-beta-depleted transplantation in children. The authors prepared the TCRbeta library with unique molecular identifiers. TCRdb called the PCR reads again in MiXCR, with one record for every CDR3 protein. The data show approximately 490,000 distinct CDR3 sequences, roughly a tenth seen once. This material consisted of PBMCs, taken before TCRalphabeta/CD19-depleted stem cell transplant. These receptors all come from a child younger than 10 with inherited bone marrow failure, due to receive a stem cell transplant.

About this clonotype: A much larger clone lies a single base off, so this may be a read error. In nucleotides, the CDR3 is TGTGCCAGCAGCTTAGTCCGAGCTCAGTCGGCCGAGCAGTACTTC. The encoded protein is CASSLVRAQSAEQYF. The gene calls are TRBV7-9 and TRBJ2-7; no clear D gene. Trimming removed 1 base from V and 6 bases from J, with 16 bases in between. CDR1 SEHNR and CDR2 FQNEAQ come from the germline V gene (reference sequence). There are 15 residues in the CDR3. Combining the CDR3 with reference TRBV7-9 and TRBJ2-7 gives the whole variable domain DTGVSQNPRHKITKRGQNVTFRCDPISEHNRLYWYRQTLGQGPEFLTYFQNEAQLEKSRLLSDRFSAERPKGSFSTLEIQRTEQGDSAMYLCASSLVRAQSAEQYFGPGTRLTVT.

V and J are TRBV6-1 and TRBJ1-5; D call uncertain. Trimming cost V 7 bases and J 5 bases, with 15 bases left between them. CDR3 length equals 14 residues. Germline V gives CDR1 MNHNS, CDR2 SASEGT. CDR3 sequence (DNA): TGTGCCAGCATGAGGCCGGAGAGGCATCAGCCCCAGCATTTT. Amino acids: CASMRPERHQPQHF.

The table lists this clonotype with a few counts. The chain couples TRBV5-1 to TRBJ2-4; D is unresolved. V dropped 0 bases and J dropped 4 bases, with 5 bases sitting between them. The CDR3 has 13 amino acids. CDR1 is SGHRS, CDR2 YFSETQ, per germline. The DNA of the CDR3 is TGCGCCAGCAGCTTGGATCAGAAAAACATTCAGTACTTC. Protein: CASSLDQKNIQYF. The full variable domain, completed using reference TRBV5-1 and TRBJ2-4, is KAGVTQTPRYLIKTRGQQVTLSCSPISGHRSVSWYQQTPGQGLQFLFEYFSETQRNKGNFPGRFSGRQFSNSRSEMNVSTLELGDSALYLCASSLDQKNIQYFGAGTRLSVL.

This chain links TRBV4-1 with TRBJ2-7, with D perhaps assigned TRBD1 or TRBD2 (5 bases each). The V end lost 2 bases, the J end lost 0 bases, and 11 bases lay between the germline ends. The CDR3 spans 15 residues. Germline-derived CDR1 and CDR2 are MGHRA and YSYEKL. The CDR3 region has the DNA TGCGCCAGCAGCCAATCCGGGGCCCGCTCCTACGAGCAGTACTTC. Amino acids: CASSQSGARSYEQYF.

This clonotype was picked up many times. The rearrangement uses TRBV15 and TRBJ2-3, with unresolved D. The CDR3 is made up of 14 amino acids. Germline assignment: CDR1 LNHNV and CDR2 YYDKDF (reference sequence). V was trimmed by 0 bases and J by 0 bases, leaving 4 bases between them. This CDR3 is CATSRDLSTDTQYF. The CDR3 DNA is TGTGCCACCAGCAGAGATCTTAGCACAGATACGCAGTATTTT.

This clonotype showed up many times. The chain is built from TRBV6-1 and TRBJ2-1; the D gene is possibly TRBD2 (6 bases). The CDR3 totals 13 residues. CDR1 and CDR2 from the germline V gene are MNHNS and SASEGT. Trimming shortened V by 6 bases and J by 6 bases, and 12 bases separated the two germline ends. As DNA, the CDR3 is TGTGCCAGCAGATCGGAGGGGACCAATGAGCAGTTCTTC. Translating gives CASRSEGTNEQFF.

This clonotype was found many times. This chain joins TRBV28 and TRBJ2-6, with no clear D. CDR1 MDHEN and CDR2 SYDVKM come from the germline V gene. V was trimmed by 6 bases and J by 0 bases, leaving 6 bases between them. The CDR3 covers 14 residues. As DNA, the CDR3 is TGTGCCAGCAGGTTTACCTCTGGGGCCAACGTCCTGACTTTC. Its protein is CASRFTSGANVLTF.

There are many counts of this clonotype. The V call is TRBV21-1, the J call TRBJ2-3; the table gives TRBD1 as D, unverified against the DNA. TRBV21-1 is marked as a pseudogene. The length of the CDR3 is 16 residues. As DNA, the CDR3 is TGTGCCAGCAGCAAAGTTGCCAGTCATAGGGGGTATACGCAGTATTTT. This gives the protein CASSKVASHRGYTQYF.

This clonotype showed up many times. In DNA, the CDR3 is TGCAGCGTGTCACTAGTGAGTGAGCAGTACTTC. Translation: CSVSLVSEQYF. The chain carries TRBV29-1 and TRBJ2-7, with D maybe TRBD2 (5 bases). Germline V lookup: CDR1 SQVTM, CDR2 ANQGSEA. Trimming took 6 bases from V and 7 from J, leaving 13 bases between them. CDR3 length equals 11 residues.

Many counts were recorded for this clonotype. The rearrangement joins TRBV20-1 to TRBJ2-2; maybe TRBD2 (6 bases). The ends were cut back, 4 bases at V and 1 base at J, with 10 bases in the middle. The CDR3 length is 14 residues. CDR1 is DFQATT and CDR2 is SNEGSKA in the germline V gene (reference sequence). CDR3 DNA: TGCAGTGCTACCGGGACTCAGAACACCGGGGAGCTGTTTTTT. It codes for CSATGTQNTGELFF.

This clonotype was observed many times. The chain joins TRBV29-1 to TRBJ1-4; no clear D. The length of the CDR3 is 12 residues. Germline assignment: CDR1 SQVTM and CDR2 ANQGSEA. The V end lost 7 bases, the J end lost 8 bases, and 14 bases lay between the germline ends. Here the CDR3 DNA reads TGCAGCGGCGGACGCGGAGGAGAAAAACTGTTTTTT. As protein: CSGGRGGEKLFF.

The rearrangement links TRBV30 to TRBJ2-1; tentative D call: TRBD2 (5 bases). CDR3 length equals 11 residues. V lost 0 bases to trimming and J lost 12 bases, with 9 bases between them. CDR1 GTSNPN and CDR2 SVGIG come from the germline V gene (reference sequence). The CDR3: CAWSVGSLQFF. The CDR3 bases are TGTGCCTGGAGTGTAGGGAGTTTGCAGTTCTTC.

The gene calls are TRBV6-7 and TRBJ2-2, with D perhaps matching TRBD1 (6 bases). TRBV6-7 counts as an open reading frame of uncertain function. V gave up 4 bases and J gave up 13 bases, with 7 bases separating them. The length of the CDR3 is 10 residues. For the CDR3, the DNA is TGTGCCAGCAGTTTACAGGGGCTGTTTTTT. Encoded protein: CASSLQGLFF.